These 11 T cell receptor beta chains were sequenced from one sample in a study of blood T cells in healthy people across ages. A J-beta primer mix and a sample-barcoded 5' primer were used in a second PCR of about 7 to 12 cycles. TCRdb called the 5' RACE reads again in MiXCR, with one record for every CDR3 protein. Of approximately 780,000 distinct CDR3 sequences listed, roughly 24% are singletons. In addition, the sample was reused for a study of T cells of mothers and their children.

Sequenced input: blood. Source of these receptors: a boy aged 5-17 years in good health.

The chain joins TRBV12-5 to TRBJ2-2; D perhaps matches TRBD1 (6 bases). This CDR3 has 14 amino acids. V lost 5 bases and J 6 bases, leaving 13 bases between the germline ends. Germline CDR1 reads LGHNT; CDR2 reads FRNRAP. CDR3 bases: TGTGCTAGTGGTACTACAGGGAGAGCCGGGGAGCTGTTTTTT. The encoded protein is CASGTTGRAGELFF.

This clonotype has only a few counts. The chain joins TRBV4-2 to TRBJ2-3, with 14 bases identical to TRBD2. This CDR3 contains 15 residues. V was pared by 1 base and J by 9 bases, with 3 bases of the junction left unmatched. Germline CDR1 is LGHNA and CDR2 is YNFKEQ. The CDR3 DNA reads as TGTGCCAGCAGCCAAGCGACTAGCGGGGGGGCGACGCAGTATTTT. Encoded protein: CASSQATSGGATQYF.

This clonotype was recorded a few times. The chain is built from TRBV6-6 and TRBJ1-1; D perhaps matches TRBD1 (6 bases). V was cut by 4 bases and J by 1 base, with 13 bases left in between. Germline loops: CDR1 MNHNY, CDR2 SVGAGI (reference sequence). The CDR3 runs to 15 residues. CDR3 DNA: TGTGCCAGCAGTTCCCTCTCGGGACAGAACACTGAAGCTTTCTTT. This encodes CASSSLSGQNTEAFF.

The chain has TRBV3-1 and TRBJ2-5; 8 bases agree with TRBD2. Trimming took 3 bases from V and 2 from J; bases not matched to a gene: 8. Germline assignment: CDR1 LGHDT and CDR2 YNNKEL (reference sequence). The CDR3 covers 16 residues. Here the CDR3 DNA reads TGTGCCAGCAGCCATCTACTAGCGGTTATACAAGAGACCCAGTACTTC. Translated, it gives CASSHLLAVIQETQYF.

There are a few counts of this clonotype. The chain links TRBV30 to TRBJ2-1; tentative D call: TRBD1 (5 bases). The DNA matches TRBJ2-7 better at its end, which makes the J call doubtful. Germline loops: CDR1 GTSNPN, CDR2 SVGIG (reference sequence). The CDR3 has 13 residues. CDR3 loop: CAWSVSRVGEQYF. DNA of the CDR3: TGTGCCTGGAGTGTAAGCAGGGTTGGAGAGCAGTACTTC.

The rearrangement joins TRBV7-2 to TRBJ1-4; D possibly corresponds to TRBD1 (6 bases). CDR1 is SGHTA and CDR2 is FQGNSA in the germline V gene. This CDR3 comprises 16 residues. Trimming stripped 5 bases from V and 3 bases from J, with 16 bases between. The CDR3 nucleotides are TGTGCCAGCAGCAAGGGCAGGGGTTATGCTAATGAAAAACTGTTTTTT. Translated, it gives CASSKGRGYANEKLFF.

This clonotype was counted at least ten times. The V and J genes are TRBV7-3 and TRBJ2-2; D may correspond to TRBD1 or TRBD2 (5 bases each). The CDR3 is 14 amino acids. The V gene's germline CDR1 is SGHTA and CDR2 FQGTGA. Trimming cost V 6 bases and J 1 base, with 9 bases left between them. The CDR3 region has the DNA TGTGCCAGCAGTGATGGGGGGAACACCGGGGAGCTGTTTTTT. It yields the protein CASSDGGNTGELFF.

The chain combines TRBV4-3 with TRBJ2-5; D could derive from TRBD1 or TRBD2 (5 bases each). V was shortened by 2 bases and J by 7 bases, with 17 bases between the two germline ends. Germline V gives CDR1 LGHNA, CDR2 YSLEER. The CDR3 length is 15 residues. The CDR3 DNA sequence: TGCGCCAGCAGCCAATCTCCGGGGCTGATAGGGACCCAGTACTTC. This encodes CASSQSPGLIGTQYF.

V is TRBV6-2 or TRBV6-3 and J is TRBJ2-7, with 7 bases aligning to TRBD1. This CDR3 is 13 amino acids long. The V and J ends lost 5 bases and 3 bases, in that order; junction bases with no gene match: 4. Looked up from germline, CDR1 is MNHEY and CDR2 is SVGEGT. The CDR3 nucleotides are TGTGCCAGCAGTCGACAGGGCCGCTACGAGCAGTACTTC. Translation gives CASSRQGRYEQYF.

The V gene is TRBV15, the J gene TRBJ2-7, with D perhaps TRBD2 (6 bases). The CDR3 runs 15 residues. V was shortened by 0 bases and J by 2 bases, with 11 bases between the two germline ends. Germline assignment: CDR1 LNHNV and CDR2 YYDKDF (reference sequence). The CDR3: CATSRDTGEAYEQYF. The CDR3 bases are TGTGCCACCAGCAGAGATACCGGGGAGGCCTACGAGCAGTACTTC.

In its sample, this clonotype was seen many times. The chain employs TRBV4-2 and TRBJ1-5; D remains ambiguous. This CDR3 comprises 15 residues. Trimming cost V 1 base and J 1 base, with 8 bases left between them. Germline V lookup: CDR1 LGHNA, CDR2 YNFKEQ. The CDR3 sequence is CASSQGTGSNQPQHF. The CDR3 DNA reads TGTGCCAGCAGCCAAGGAACGGGGAGCAATCAGCCCCAGCATTTT.